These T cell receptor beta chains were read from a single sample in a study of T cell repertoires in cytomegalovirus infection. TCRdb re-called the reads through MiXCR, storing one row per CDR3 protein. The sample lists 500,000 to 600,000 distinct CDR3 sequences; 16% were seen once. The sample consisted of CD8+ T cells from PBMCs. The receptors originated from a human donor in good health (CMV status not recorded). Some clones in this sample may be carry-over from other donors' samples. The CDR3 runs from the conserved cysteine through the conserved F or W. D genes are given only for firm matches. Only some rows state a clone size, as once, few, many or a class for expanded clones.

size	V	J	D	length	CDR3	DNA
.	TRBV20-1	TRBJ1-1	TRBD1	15	CSASPIQGVAREAFF	TGCAGTGCTAGCCCGATACAGGGGGTCGCCAGGGAAGCTTTCTTT
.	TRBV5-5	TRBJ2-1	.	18	CASSLSLTASRSYNEQFF	TGTGCCAGCAGCTTGAGCCTCACGGCCTCTCGCTCCTACAATGAGCAGTTCTTC
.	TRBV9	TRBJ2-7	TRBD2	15	CASSGGTTVSYEQYF	TGTGCCAGCAGCGGAGGGACTACCGTTTCCTACGAGCAGTACTTC
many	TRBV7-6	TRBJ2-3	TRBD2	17	CASSPGLAGGSTDTQYF	TGTGCCAGCAGCCCCGGACTAGCGGGAGGTTCGACAGATACGCAGTATTTT
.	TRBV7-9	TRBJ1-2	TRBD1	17	CASSRIPGQGINYGYTF	TGTGCCAGCAGCCGGATACCGGGACAGGGGATAAACTATGGCTACACCTTC
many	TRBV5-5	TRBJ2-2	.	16	CASSPRTGGGTGELFF	TGTGCCAGCAGCCCTCGGACAGGCGGGGGGACCGGGGAGCTGTTTTTT
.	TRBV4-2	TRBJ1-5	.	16	CASSQESGLGSQPQHF	TGTGCCAGCAGCCAAGAGTCAGGGCTTGGCAGTCAGCCCCAGCATTTT
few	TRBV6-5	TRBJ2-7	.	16	CASSPSTGTSSYEQYF	TGTGCCAGCAGTCCATCGACAGGAACCAGCTCCTACGAGCAGTACTTC
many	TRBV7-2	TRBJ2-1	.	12	CASSSPGGIGFF	TGTGCCAGCAGCTCCCCTGGGGGGATCGGGTTCTTC
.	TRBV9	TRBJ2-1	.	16	CASSPRDSLGNNEQFF	TGTGCCAGCAGCCCCCGGGACTCCCTCGGGAACAATGAGCAGTTCTTC